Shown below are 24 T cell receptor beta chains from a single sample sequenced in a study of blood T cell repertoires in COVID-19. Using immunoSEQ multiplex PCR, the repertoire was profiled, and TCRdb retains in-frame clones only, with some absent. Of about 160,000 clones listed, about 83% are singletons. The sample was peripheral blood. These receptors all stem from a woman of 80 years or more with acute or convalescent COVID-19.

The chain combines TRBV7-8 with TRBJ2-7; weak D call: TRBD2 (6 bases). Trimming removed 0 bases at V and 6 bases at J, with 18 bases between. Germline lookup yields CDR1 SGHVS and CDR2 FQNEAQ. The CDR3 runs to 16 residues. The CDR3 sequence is CASSLAWGGGAGEQYF. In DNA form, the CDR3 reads TGTGCCAGCAGCTTAGCATGGGGAGGAGGGGCGGGCGAGCAGTACTTC.

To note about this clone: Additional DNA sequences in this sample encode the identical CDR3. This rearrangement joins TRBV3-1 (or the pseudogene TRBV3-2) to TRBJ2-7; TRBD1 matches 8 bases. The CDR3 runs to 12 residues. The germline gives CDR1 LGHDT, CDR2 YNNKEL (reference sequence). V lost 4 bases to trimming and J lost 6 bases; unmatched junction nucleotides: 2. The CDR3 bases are TGTGCCAGCAGCCTTACAGGGGGCGAGCAGTACTTC. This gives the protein CASSLTGGEQYF.

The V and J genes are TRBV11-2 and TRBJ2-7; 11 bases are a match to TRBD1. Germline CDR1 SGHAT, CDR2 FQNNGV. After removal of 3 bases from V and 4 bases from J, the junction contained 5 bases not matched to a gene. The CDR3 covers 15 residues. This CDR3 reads CASSFVDRGLYEQYF. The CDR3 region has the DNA TGTGCCAGCAGCTTCGTGGACAGGGGGCTTTACGAGCAGTACTTC.

CDR3 sequence: CASSFDRGYNSPLHF. The CDR3 DNA is TGTGCCAGCAGCTTTGACAGGGGTTACAATTCACCCCTCCACTTT. The chain combines TRBV5-4 with TRBJ1-6; 8 bases fit TRBD1. Germline V gene data show CDR1 as SGHNT and CDR2 as YYREEE (reference sequence). The V and J ends lost 2 bases and 7 bases, in that order; junction bases with no gene match: 5. The CDR3 contains 15 residues. Filled out from reference TRBV5-4 and TRBJ1-6, the complete variable domain reads ETGVTQSPTHLIKTRGQQVTLRCSSQSGHNTVSWYQQALGQGPQFIFQYYREEENGRGNFPPRFSGLQFPNYSSELNVNALELDDSALYLCASSFDRGYNSPLHFGNGTRLTVT.

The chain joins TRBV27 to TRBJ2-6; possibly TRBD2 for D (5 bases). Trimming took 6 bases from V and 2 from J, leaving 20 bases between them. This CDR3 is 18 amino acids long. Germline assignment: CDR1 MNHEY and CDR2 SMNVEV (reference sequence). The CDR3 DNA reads TGTGCCAGCAGCGCAGGCCGGGGAAAGTGGGCTGGGGCCAACGTCCTGACTTTC. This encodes CASSAGRGKWAGANVLTF. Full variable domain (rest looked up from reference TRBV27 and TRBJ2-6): EAQVTQNPRYLITVTGKKLTVTCSQNMNHEYMSWYRQDPGLGLRQIYYSMNVEVTDKGDVPEGYKVSRKEKRNFPLILESPSPNQTSLYFCASSAGRGKWAGANVLTFGAGSRLTVL.

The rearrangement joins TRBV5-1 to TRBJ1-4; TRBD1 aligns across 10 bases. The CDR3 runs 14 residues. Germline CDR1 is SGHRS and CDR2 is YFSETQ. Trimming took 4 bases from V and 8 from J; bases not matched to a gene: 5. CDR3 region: CASSPTGGEEKLFF. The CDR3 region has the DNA TGCGCCAGCAGCCCGACAGGGGGCGAAGAAAAACTGTTTTTT. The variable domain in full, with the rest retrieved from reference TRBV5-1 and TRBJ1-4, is KAGVTQTPRYLIKTRGQQVTLSCSPISGHRSVSWYQQTPGQGLQFLFEYFSETQRNKGNFPGRFSGRQFSNSRSEMNVSTLELGDSALYLCASSPTGGEEKLFFGSGTQLSVL.

The CDR3: CASSTTGKGYGYTF. The CDR3 DNA reads TGTGCCAGTTCTACCACAGGGAAGGGCTATGGCTACACCTTC. The chain recombines TRBV19 with TRBJ1-2; a possible D gene is TRBD1 (6 bases). Looked up from germline, CDR1 is LNHDA and CDR2 is SQIVND (reference sequence). The CDR3 consists of 14 residues. V gave up 8 bases and J gave up 4 bases, with 17 bases separating them.

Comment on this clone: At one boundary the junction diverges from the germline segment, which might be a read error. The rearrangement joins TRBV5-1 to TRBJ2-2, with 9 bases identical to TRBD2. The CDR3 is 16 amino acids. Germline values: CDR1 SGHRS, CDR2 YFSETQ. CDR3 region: CARSSGGGAATGELFF. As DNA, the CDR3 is TGCGCCCGCAGCTCGGGCGGGGGGGCCGCCACCGGGGAGCTGTTTTTT.

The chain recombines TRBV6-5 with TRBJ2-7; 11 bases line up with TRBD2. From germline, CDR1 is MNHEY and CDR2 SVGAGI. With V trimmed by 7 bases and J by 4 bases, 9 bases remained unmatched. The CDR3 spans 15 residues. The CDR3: CASKINSGRAYEQYF. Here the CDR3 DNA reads TGTGCCAGCAAAATTAATAGCGGGAGGGCGTACGAGCAGTACTTC.

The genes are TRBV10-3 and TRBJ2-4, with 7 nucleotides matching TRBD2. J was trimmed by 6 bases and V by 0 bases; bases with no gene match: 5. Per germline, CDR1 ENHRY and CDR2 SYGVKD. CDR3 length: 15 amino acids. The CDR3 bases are TGTGCCATCAGTGAGTCGCAGGCTAGCGGAAACATTCAGTACTTC. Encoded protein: CAISESQASGNIQYF.

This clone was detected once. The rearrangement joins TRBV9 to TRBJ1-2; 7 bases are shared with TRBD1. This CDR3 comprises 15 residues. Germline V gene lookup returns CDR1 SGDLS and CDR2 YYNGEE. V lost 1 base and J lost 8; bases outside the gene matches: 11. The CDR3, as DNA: TGTGCCAGCAGCGTAACGGGACAGCCTCAGACAGGCTACACCTTC. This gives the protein CASSVTGQPQTGYTF.

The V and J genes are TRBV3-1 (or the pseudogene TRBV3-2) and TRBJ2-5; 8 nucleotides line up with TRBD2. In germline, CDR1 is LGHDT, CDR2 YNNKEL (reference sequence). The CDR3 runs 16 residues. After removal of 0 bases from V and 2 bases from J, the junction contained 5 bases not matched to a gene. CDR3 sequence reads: CASSQERGGAQETQYF. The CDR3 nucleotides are TGTGCCAGCAGCCAAGAACGGGGGGGTGCTCAAGAGACCCAGTACTTC.

The CDR3 protein is CASSSWTGASYEQYF. The CDR3 DNA reads as TGTGCCAGCAGCTCCTGGACAGGGGCCTCCTACGAGCAGTACTTC. The chain carries TRBV7-8 and TRBJ2-7; 9 bases are shared with TRBD1. The CDR3 runs to 15 residues. J gave up 0 bases and V 4 bases, and 4 bases lay outside the gene matches. Germline assignment: CDR1 SGHVS and CDR2 FQNEAQ.

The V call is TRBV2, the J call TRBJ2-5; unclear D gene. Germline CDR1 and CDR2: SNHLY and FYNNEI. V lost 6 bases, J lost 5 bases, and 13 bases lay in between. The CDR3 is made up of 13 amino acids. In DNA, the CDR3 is TGTGCCAGCAGACGCGAGGCTCCGGAGACCCAGTACTTC. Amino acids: CASRREAPETQYF.

The CDR3 here is CASSLLGGGGNSPLHF. The CDR3 DNA reads TGTGCCAGCAGTTTATTAGGAGGGGGCGGTAATTCACCCCTCCACTTT. This chain connects TRBV28 to TRBJ1-6, with 7 bases lining up with TRBD1. This CDR3 spans 16 amino acids. Germline loops: CDR1 MDHEN, CDR2 SYDVKM. V gave up 1 base and J gave up 6 bases; unmatched junction bases: 6.

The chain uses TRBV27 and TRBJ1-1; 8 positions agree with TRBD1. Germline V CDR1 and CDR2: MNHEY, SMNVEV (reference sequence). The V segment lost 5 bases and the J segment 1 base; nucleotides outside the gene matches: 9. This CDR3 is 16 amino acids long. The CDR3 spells CASSRLVGTGNTEAFF. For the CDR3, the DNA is TGTGCCAGCAGTCGCCTGGTTGGGACAGGGAACACTGAAGCTTTCTTT.

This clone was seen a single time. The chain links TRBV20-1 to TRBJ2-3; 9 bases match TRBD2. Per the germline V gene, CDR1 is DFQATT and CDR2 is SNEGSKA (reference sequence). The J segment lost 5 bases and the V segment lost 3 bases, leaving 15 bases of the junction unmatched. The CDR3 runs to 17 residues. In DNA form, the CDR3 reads TGCAGTGCTAGTCGGGGAGCGGCGGGGGGGCGTGGAGATACGCAGTATTTT. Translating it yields CSASRGAAGGRGDTQYF.

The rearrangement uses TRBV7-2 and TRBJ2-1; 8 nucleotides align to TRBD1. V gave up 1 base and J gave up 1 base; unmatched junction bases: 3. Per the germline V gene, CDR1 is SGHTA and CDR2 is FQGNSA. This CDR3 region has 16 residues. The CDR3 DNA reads TGTGCCAGCAGCTTAGTTTGGACAGGGTCCTACAATGAGCAGTTCTTC. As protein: CASSLVWTGSYNEQFF.

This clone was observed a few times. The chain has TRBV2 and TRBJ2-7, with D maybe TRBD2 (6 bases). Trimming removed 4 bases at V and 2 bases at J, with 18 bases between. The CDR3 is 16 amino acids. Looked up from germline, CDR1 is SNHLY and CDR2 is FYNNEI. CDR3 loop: CASSGRAGSSPYEQYF. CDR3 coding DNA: TGTGCCAGCAGTGGTCGGGCGGGAAGCTCTCCCTACGAGCAGTACTTC.

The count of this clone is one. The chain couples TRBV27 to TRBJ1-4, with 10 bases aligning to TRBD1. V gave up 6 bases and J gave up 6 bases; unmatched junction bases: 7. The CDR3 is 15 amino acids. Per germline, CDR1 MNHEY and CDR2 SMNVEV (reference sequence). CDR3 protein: CASRAPGQGHEKLFF. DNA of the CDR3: TGTGCCAGCAGAGCTCCGGGACAGGGGCATGAAAAACTGTTTTTT.

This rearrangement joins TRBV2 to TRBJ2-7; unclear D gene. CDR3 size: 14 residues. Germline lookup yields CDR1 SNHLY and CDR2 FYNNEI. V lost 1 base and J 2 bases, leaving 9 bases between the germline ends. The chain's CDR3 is CASSEEAGPYEQYF. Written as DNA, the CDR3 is TGTGCCAGCAGTGAAGAGGCAGGTCCCTACGAGCAGTACTTC. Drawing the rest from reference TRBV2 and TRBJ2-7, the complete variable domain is EPEVTQTPSHQVTQMGQEVILRCVPISNHLYFYWYRQILGQKVEFLVSFYNNEISEKSEIFDDQFSVERPDGSNFTLKIRSTKLEDSAMYFCASSEEAGPYEQYFGPGTRLTVT.

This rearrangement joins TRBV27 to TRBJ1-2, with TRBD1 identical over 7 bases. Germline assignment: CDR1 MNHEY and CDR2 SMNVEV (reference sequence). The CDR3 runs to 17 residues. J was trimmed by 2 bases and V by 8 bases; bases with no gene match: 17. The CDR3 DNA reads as TGTGCCAGCTCGTCATCCTTGGGACAGCTCTCGAACTATGGCTACACCTTC. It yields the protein CASSSSLGQLSNYGYTF.

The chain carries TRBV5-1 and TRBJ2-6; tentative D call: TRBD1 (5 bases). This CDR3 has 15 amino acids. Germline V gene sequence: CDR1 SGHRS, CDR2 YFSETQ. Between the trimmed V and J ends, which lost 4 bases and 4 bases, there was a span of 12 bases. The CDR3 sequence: CASSVMGRGANVLTF. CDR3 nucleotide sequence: TGCGCCAGCAGCGTCATGGGGCGGGGGGCCAACGTCCTGACTTTC.

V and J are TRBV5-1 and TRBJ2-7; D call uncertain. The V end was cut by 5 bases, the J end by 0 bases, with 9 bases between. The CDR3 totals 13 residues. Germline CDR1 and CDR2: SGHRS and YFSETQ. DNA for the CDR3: TGCGCCAGCAGGCCAGACAACTCCTACGAGCAGTACTTC. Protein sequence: CASRPDNSYEQYF. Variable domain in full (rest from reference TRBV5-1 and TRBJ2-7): KAGVTQTPRYLIKTRGQQVTLSCSPISGHRSVSWYQQTPGQGLQFLFEYFSETQRNKGNFPGRFSGRQFSNSRSEMNVSTLELGDSALYLCASRPDNSYEQYFGPGTRLTVT.